This is a list of T cell receptor beta chains from one sample in a study of OX40 agonist ivuxolimab in advanced cancers. Sequencing was performed with immunoSEQ multiplex PCR; in TCRdb, only in-frame clones are kept and a portion is missing. The sample holds tens of thousands of clones, approximately 83% seen once. Specimen: CD4+ or CD8+ T cells sorted from blood, collected in a trial of the OX40 agonist ivuxolimab. Receptors were obtained from an adult with an advanced solid tumor such as melanoma, head and neck, liver or kidney cancer. Both conserved end residues are part of each CDR3.

>TRBJ1-5|TRBV2
CASYPGWKDSNQPQHF
>TRBJ1-2|TRBV13
CASSLGDRFGGYTF
>TRBJ1-1|TRBV11-2
CASSALGTEAFF
>TRBJ1-6|TRBV2
CASRNSPLHF
>TRBJ1-3|TRBV27
CASSSGDSGNTIYF
>TRBJ1-1|TRBV27
CASSLSGTANTEAFF
>TRBJ1-4|TRBV5-5
CASSPQGPNEKLFF
>TRBJ2-7|TRBV4-1
CASSQGGGGTTYEQYF
>TRBJ2-7|TRBV7-9
CASSLTLAGGAYEQYF
>TRBJ1-5|TRBV4-1
CASSQGPNSNQPQHF
>TRBJ1-2|TRBV4-1
CASSQRTGAEGYTF
>TRBJ1-2|TRBV6-5
CASSQGNYGYTF
>TRBJ1-1|TRBV19
CASSTTGNTEAFF
>TRBJ1-1|TRBV6-5
CASSYSGPTEAFF
>TRBJ1-2|TRBV7-2
CASSPRGLNGYTF
>TRBJ2-2|TRBV4-1
CASSHPWDRGLVGELFF
>TRBJ2-3|TRBV27
CASSLIGDTDTQYF
>TRBJ2-5|TRBV7-9
CASSLEGWLWKTQYF
>TRBJ1-2|TRBV5-6
CASSLAQASYGYTF
>TRBJ1-5|TRBV4-1
CASSQDHSSNQPQHF
>TRBJ1-5|TRBV30
CAWSETGDNQPQHF
>TRBJ2-2|TRBV30
CAYTRARTGELFF
>TRBJ1-1|TRBV4-1
CASSPRQGGTEAFF
>TRBJ1-1|TRBV7-9
CASSLSVKLNTEAFF
>TRBJ1-2|TRBV29-1
CSVDMAGPGQGDYGYTF
>TRBJ1-1|TRBV29-1
CSVVTVPEAFF
>TRBJ2-7|TRBV4-1
CASSQEGTGTYEQYF
>TRBJ2-7|TRBV5-5
CASSKHPGRLIEEQYF
>TRBJ2-2|TRBV5-4
CASSSGLEGGELFF
>TRBJ1-1|TRBV19
CASSIGGLNTEAFF
>TRBJ2-2|TRBV29-1
CSVDELGNAGELFF
>TRBJ2-7|TRBV7-2
CASSLTDYYEQYF
>TRBJ2-5|TRBV5-1
CASSHRHGQETQYF
>TRBJ1-6|TRBV7-3
CASSFLAVSPLHF
>TRBJ2-7|TRBV19
CASSSFWTGGSEQYF
>TRBJ1-2|TRBV27
CASSPTPEEYYGYTF
>TRBJ1-1|TRBV27
CASSMGGANTEAFF
>TRBJ2-3|TRBV4-1
CASSQDLSGGPSF
>TRBJ1-1|TRBV28
CASGPDNTEAFF
>TRBJ2-3|TRBV29-1
CSVVLSWGTDTDTQYF
>TRBJ1-5|TRBV19
CASSIRGGYSNQPQHF
>TRBJ1-5|TRBV5-6
CASSLAGDSNQPQHF
>TRBJ1-3|TRBV6-1
CASSEGDRGTGNTIYF
>TRBJ1-1|TRBV19
CASSVRSGYVEAFF
>TRBJ1-6|TRBV7-9
CASSFTASSYNSPLHF
>TRBJ2-7|TRBV12-5
CASGLASGAEQYF
>TRBJ1-4|TRBV7-6
CASSLEGQGNEKLFF
>TRBJ2-7|TRBV27
CASSLPSYEQYF
>TRBJ1-1|TRBV7-8
CASSATGRTEAFF